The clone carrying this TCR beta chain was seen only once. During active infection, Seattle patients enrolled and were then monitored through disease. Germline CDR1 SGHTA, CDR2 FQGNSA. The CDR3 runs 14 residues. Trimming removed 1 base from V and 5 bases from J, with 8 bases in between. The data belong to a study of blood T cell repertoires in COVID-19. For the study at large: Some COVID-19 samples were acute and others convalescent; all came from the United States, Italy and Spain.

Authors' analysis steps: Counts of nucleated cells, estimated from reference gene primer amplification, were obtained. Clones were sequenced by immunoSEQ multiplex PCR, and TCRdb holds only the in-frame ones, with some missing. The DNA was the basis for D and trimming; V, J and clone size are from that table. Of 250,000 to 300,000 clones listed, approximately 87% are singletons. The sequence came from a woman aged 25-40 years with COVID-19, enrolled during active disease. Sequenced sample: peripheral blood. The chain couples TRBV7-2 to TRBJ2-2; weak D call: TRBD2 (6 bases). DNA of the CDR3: TGTGCCAGCAGCTTAGGGACTATAACCGGGGAGCTGTTTTTT. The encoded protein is CASSLGTITGELFF.